The 7 T cell receptor beta chains below were found in one sample sequenced in a study of Ad26.COV2.S vaccination and SARS-CoV-2 variants. Repertoires were generated with immunoSEQ multiplex PCR, while TCRdb's copy carries only in-frame clones and drops some. The data show hundreds of thousands of clones, around 92% seen once. Regarding treatment: approximately 18 received Ad26.COV2.S at low or high dose, single or two shots; a few received placebo; per-sample allocation not given. Specimen acquisition occurred on day 63 following the initial vaccine or placebo injection. The sequencing used peripheral blood, collected in a trial of Ad26.COV2.S vaccine versus placebo. Source of these receptors: a person aged 18 to 59 who received the Ad26.COV2.S COVID-19 vaccine or a placebo.

This clone was seen once. The chain is built from TRBV3-1 (or the pseudogene TRBV3-2) and TRBJ1-5, with unresolved D. V lost 3 bases, J lost 6 bases, and 15 bases lay in between. Per germline, CDR1 LGHDT and CDR2 YNNKEL (reference sequence). This CDR3 has 15 residues. Here the CDR3 reads CASSQSATGAQPQHF. In DNA form, the CDR3 reads TGTGCCAGCAGCCAGAGCGCCACTGGCGCTCAGCCCCAGCATTTT.

The V call is TRBV7-2, the J call TRBJ2-4; D might be TRBD1 (5 bases). The CDR3 runs 14 residues. The germline gives CDR1 SGHTA, CDR2 FQGNSA. V was pared by 1 base and J by 7 bases, with 11 bases between. DNA of the CDR3: TGTGCCAGCAGCTTAGGGACACTGGGCAACATTCAGTACTTC. This translates into CASSLGTLGNIQYF.

The rearrangement links TRBV6-1 to TRBJ2-7; TRBD1 agrees at 7 bases. Germline loops: CDR1 MNHNS, CDR2 SASEGT. The CDR3 loop spans 15 amino acids. Trimming cost V 0 bases and J 1 base; bases outside gene matches: 3. This CDR3 is CASSEAMGQSYEQYF. The CDR3 DNA reads as TGTGCCAGCAGTGAAGCTATGGGACAGTCCTACGAGCAGTACTTC.

The chain links TRBV19 to TRBJ2-4; 10 bases map to TRBD1. The V gene's germline CDR1 is LNHDA and CDR2 SQIVND (reference sequence). The ends lost 5 bases at V and 0 bases at J; junction bases unmatched: 13. The length of the CDR3 is 19 residues. The CDR3: CASSLDRGEIHIAKNIQYF. CDR3 DNA: TGTGCCAGTAGTCTGGACAGGGGGGAAATACACATAGCCAAAAACATTCAGTACTTC. Together with reference TRBV19 and TRBJ2-4, the CDR3 gives the full variable domain: DGGITQSPKYLFRKEGQNVTLSCEQNLNHDAMYWYRQDPGQGLRLIYYSQIVNDFQKGDIAEGYSVSREKKESFPLTVTSAQKNPTAFYLCASSLDRGEIHIAKNIQYFGAGTRLSVL.

This chain connects TRBV11-2 to TRBJ2-1; 11 nucleotides line up with TRBD2. The ends lost 3 bases at V and 12 bases at J; junction bases unmatched: 7. CDR3 length equals 14 residues. Germline CDR1 SGHAT, CDR2 FQNNGV. In nucleotides, the CDR3 is TGTGCCAGCAGCTTGGGACTAGCGGAAATGGGGCAGTTCTTC. This codes for CASSLGLAEMGQFF.

This clone showed up just once. This chain connects TRBV4-2 to TRBJ2-1, with TRBD2 matching over 13 bases. The V segment lost 2 bases and the J segment 6 bases; nucleotides outside the gene matches: 10. Germline lookup yields CDR1 LGHNA and CDR2 YNFKEQ. This CDR3 contains 18 residues. CDR3 coding DNA: TGTGCCAGCAGCCAATCGCCCACGGGACTAGCGGGACCCAATGAGCAGTTCTTC. This sequence encodes CASSQSPTGLAGPNEQFF.

The chain employs TRBV20-1 and TRBJ1-2; unclear D gene. This CDR3 contains 12 residues. Germline-derived CDR1 and CDR2 are DFQATT and SNEGSKA (reference sequence). Trimming took 3 bases from V and 2 from J, leaving 7 bases between them. The DNA of the CDR3 is TGCAGTGCTAGTGACGAAAACTATGGCTACACCTTC. Protein: CSASDENYGYTF.